What follows describes a single TCR beta chain. No antigen is known for it. The record originates from a study of PD-1 blockade in mismatch repair-deficient tumors. Study-level information: Patients had 11 to 13 mismatch repair-deficient cancer types and were previously treated and progressing. The study's findings and limits: Tumor-resident clones, often absent from pretreatment blood, expanded after pembrolizumab and then contracted.

Produced via immunoSEQ multiplex PCR; TCRdb's table is partial and in-frame only. The sample includes over 15,000 clones, more than 70% of them seen just once. PCR or immunohistochemistry showed mismatch repair deficiency in every enrolled patient. The TCR-sequenced patients were three responders to pembrolizumab. Trimming stripped 4 bases from V and 13 bases from J, with 14 bases between. The CDR3 loop spans 12 amino acids. The germline V gene encodes CDR1 LNHDA and CDR2 SQIVND (reference sequence). V usage is TRBV19 and J usage is TRBJ1-5; perhaps TRBD1 as D (5 bases). The starting material was PBMCs, obtained before pembrolizumab treatment. This TCR came from an adult with mismatch repair-deficient cancer. The CDR3 spells CASSKITDRQHF. In DNA, the CDR3 is TGTGCCAGTAGTAAGATTACCGACAGACAGCATTTT.